The clone carrying this T cell receptor beta chain was seen a single time. Its antigen is unidentified. With random hexamers, reverse transcription was performed on about 0.45 to 1 ug of RNA. TCRdb ran MiXCR on the immunoSEQ multiplex PCR reads and lists one entry per CDR3 protein. The table shows roughly 150,000 distinct CDR3 sequences, with approximately 95% occurring only once. This sample was taken from a study of CD8 T cells in Susac syndrome. As for the study in general: Treatment status at blood draw for the Susac syndrome patients was therapy-naive, corticosteroids, or intravenous immunoglobulin alone.

The CDR3 is 12 residues long. Trimming took 2 bases from V and 7 from J, leaving 9 bases between them. Per the germline V gene, CDR1 is SGHDT and CDR2 is YYEEEE. Points from the study as a whole: The study's TCR sequencing and HLA analysis covered a relatively small number of individuals, and the study acknowledged this. CD8+ clonal expansion in Susac was maximal in TEMRA cells and in active patients.

Source material: CD8+ T cells from PBMCs. The clonotype originates from a human donor with Susac syndrome. The V and J genes are TRBV5-6 and TRBJ2-5; a possible D gene is TRBD2 (5 bases). The CDR3 nucleotides are TGTGCCAGCAGCTTAAGCGGTGGGACCCAGTACTTC. Its translation: CASSLSGGTQYF.